A single sample is the source of the 7 T cell receptor beta chains below, sequenced in a study of response to subunit inactivated influenza vaccine (dated by TCRdb to the late 2010s). The library relied on RT-PCR. The sequencer was an Illumina HiSeq 2500. TCRdb trimmed public reads at Q25 via fastp, called clones via MiXCR and kept in-frame beta chains. Rows merge per CDR3 protein into single entries with the most common DNA and genes. Counted in this sample were about 700,000 distinct CDR3 sequences; approximately 14% of them appeared once. The ten largest clones represent roughly 6.4% of the sample. The material sequenced was PBMCs from blood, taken 14 to 15 days before vaccination. Receptors originate from a man in his fifties who received an inactivated influenza vaccine. Donor details come from another sample of the same person, matched by shared clones.

V gene TRBV4-1 combines with J gene TRBJ2-6; D gene unclear. Per the germline V gene, CDR1 is MGHRA and CDR2 is YSYEKL. V shed 0 bases and J shed 4 bases, with 7 bases lying between them. This CDR3 is 15 amino acids long. The DNA for the CDR3 is TGCGCCAGCAGCCAAGATTGGCGGGGGGCCAACGTCCTGACTTTC. Residues: CASSQDWRGANVLTF.

This chain uses TRBV7-6 with TRBJ2-7, with D unclear. V was clipped by 5 bases and J by 0 bases, with 8 bases between them. Germline V gives CDR1 SGHVS, CDR2 FNYEAQ. The CDR3 is made up of 13 amino acids. Here the CDR3 DNA reads TGTGCCAGCAGCCCATCGGACTCCTACGAGCAGTACTTC. Translation gives CASSPSDSYEQYF.

The genes are TRBV20-1 and TRBJ2-5; TRBD2 agrees at 8 bases. Trimming took 4 bases from V and 4 from J; bases not matched to a gene: 8. CDR3 length: 14 residues. Germline V gives CDR1 DFQATT, CDR2 SNEGSKA (reference sequence). The CDR3 loop is CSATNREGRETQYF. In DNA, the CDR3 is TGCAGTGCTACCAACCGGGAGGGGAGAGAGACCCAGTACTTC.

The rearrangement links TRBV15 to TRBJ2-2; the D gene is possibly TRBD2 (5 bases). There are 14 residues in the CDR3. CDR1 is LNHNV and CDR2 is YYDKDF in the germline V gene (reference sequence). Trimming stripped 0 bases from V and 4 bases from J, with 6 bases between. This CDR3 reads CATSRDSATGELFF. For the CDR3, the DNA is TGTGCCACCAGCAGAGATAGCGCCACCGGGGAGCTGTTTTTT.

V and J are TRBV5-1 and TRBJ1-2; D is unresolved. Per the germline V gene, CDR1 is SGHRS and CDR2 is YFSETQ. CDR3 length equals 18 residues. Between the trimmed V and J ends, which lost 4 bases and 5 bases, there was a span of 27 bases. CDR3 DNA: TGCGCCAGCAGCCCCGACGGGTCGACCACGACATCTAGATATGGCTACACCTTC. Translation: CASSPDGSTTTSRYGYTF.

This clonotype has ten or more counts. The chain carries TRBV5-1 and TRBJ1-1, with D maybe TRBD1 (5 bases). The CDR3 extends over 14 amino acids. Germline V gene data show CDR1 as SGHRS and CDR2 as YFSETQ. Trimming removed 0 bases at V and 4 bases at J, with 10 bases between. CDR3 nucleotide sequence: TGCGCCAGCAGCTTGGATCAGGGCGGCACTGAAGCTTTCTTT. It specifies CASSLDQGGTEAFF.

V usage is TRBV4-2 and J usage is TRBJ2-5, with 8 bases fitting TRBD2. J gave up 3 bases and V 0 bases, and 12 bases lay outside the gene matches. The CDR3 loop spans 18 amino acids. The germline CDR1 and CDR2 sequences are LGHNA and YNFKEQ. DNA for the CDR3: TGTGCCAGCAGCCAAGAAATGGAGCGGGGGTTAAACGAAGAGACCCAGTACTTC. Encoded protein: CASSQEMERGLNEETQYF.